This TCR beta chain derives from a study of T cells after yellow fever vaccination. Findings and caveats of the study: Post-booster samples contained most primary-vaccination clones (nearly 98% CD4, 70% to 90% CD8). Almost all vaccine-responding clonotypes escaped detection in sorted memory subsets on day 0.

This clonotype showed up many times. In TCRdb, the 5' RACE reads were re-called with MiXCR into one record per CDR3 protein. Of approximately 5,000 distinct CDR3 sequences listed, roughly 8% are singletons. V was trimmed by 4 bases and J by 12 bases, leaving 16 bases between them. The germline V gene encodes CDR1 MGHRA and CDR2 YSYEKL. This CDR3 is 14 amino acids long. The chain recombines TRBV4-1 with TRBJ2-6; possibly TRBD1 for D (6 bases). This TCR came from a man between 18 and 29 years old who received the YFV17D yellow fever vaccine. The sample in question was PBMCs, either bulk or a sorted T-cell subset (CD4+, CD8+, memory, or dextramer-sorted; not recorded which), obtained roughly 45 days after the first yellow fever vaccination. The CDR3 DNA is TGCGCCAGCAGCCCCCGGACAGTCCTTCCCGTCCTGACTTTC. Its protein product is CASSPRTVLPVLTF.